This T cell receptor (beta chain) came from a study of blood T cell repertoires in COVID-19. Study background: The United States, Italy and Spain provided the acute and convalescent COVID-19 samples.

With 1 base removed from V and 4 bases from J, the gap between germline ends came to 17 bases. The CDR3 contains 17 residues. Germline V gene lookup returns CDR1 SGHKS and CDR2 YYEKEE (reference sequence). Two negative PCRs, clearance, or symptom resolution were required of recovered Cohort 3 donors. Per the study methods: Amplification of reference gene primers was used by the study to estimate nucleated cell counts. This table comes from immunoSEQ multiplex PCR, and its TCRdb copy is limited to in-frame clones, with some not included. That table is the source of V, J and clone size, and D and trimming were worked out from the DNA. The sample holds a few hundred thousand clones, about 88% seen once. This clone was counted a single time.

Sequencing used PBMCs or T cells enriched from blood (not recorded which). The sequence was obtained from a woman aged 60 to 75 who had recovered from COVID-19. The chain recombines TRBV5-5 with TRBJ2-2; a weak D match, TRBD2 (5 bases). CDR3 in DNA: TGTGCCAGCAGCTTGCACTCAGGAGGCGCGAGCACCGGGGAGCTGTTTTTT. As protein: CASSLHSGGASTGELFF. The full variable domain, with the rest looked up from reference TRBV5-5 and TRBJ2-2, is DAGVTQSPTHLIKTRGQQVTLRCSPISGHKSVSWYQQVLGQGPQFIFQYYEKEERGRGNFPDRFSARQFPNYSSELNVNALLLGDSALYLCASSLHSGGASTGELFFGEGSRLTVL.